This paragraph reports one T cell receptor beta chain. Sequencing used immunoSEQ multiplex PCR; TCRdb keeps in-frame clones, though not all of them. The sample holds tens of thousands of clones, about 88% seen once. The germline CDR1 and CDR2 sequences are LNHDA and SQIVND (reference sequence). This CDR3 has 14 residues. Losses at the gene ends were 9 bases for V and 7 bases for J; bases not matched to a gene: 11. These data belong to a study of T cell changes during pregnancy in multiple sclerosis. This receptor was taken from a female donor with multiple sclerosis, enrolled in a pregnancy study. V is TRBV19 and J is TRBJ2-2; 7 bases match TRBD1. The sequencing used CD4+ T cells from peripheral blood mononuclear cells, collected in the second trimester of pregnancy. CDR3 coding DNA: TGTGCCAGCAGGGGAGACAGGGACCACGGGGAGCTGTTTTTT. Translating gives CASRGDRDHGELFF.